These T cell receptor beta chains were read from a single sample in a study of response to subunit inactivated influenza vaccine. TCRdb fed the RT-PCR reads into MiXCR, producing one record per CDR3 protein. Of 700,000 to 900,000 distinct CDR3 sequences in the sample, about 20% were seen once. The source material was PBMCs from blood, sampled roughly 5 days after vaccination. All receptors come from a man between 50 and 59 years old who received an inactivated influenza vaccine. The CDR3 runs from the conserved cysteine through the conserved F or W. The order of the fields is D gene, V gene, clone size, J gene, CDR3 protein, CDR3 DNA. A D gene is named only where the DNA matches it firmly. Only part of the rows carry a size: once, few, many, or a class if the clone is expanded.

D: -
V: TRBV7-6
size: -
J: TRBJ2-5
CDR3: CASSLNKVLETQYF
DNA: TGTGCCAGCAGCTTAAATAAGGTGCTGGAGACCCAGTACTTC

D: -
V: TRBV21-1
size: -
J: TRBJ2-7
CDR3: CASRKAGAGGYYEQYF
DNA: TGTGCCAGCAGAAAAGCGGGAGCAGGGGGCTACTACGAGCAGTACTTC

D: -
V: TRBV12-3/TRBV12-4
size: -
J: TRBJ1-4
CDR3: CASRFGGRNEKLFF
DNA: TGTGCCAGCAGGTTTGGGGGGCGTAATGAAAAACTGTTTTTT

D: -
V: TRBV4-3
size: few
J: TRBJ2-7
CDR3: CASSQGVQGPYEQYF
DNA: TGCGCCAGCAGCCAGGGGGTTCAGGGGCCCTACGAGCAGTACTTC

D: -
V: TRBV10-1
size: few
J: TRBJ2-7
CDR3: CASSEGQYYEQYF
DNA: TGCGCCAGCAGTGAGGGACAATACTACGAGCAGTACTTC

D: TRBD2
V: TRBV5-5
size: -
J: TRBJ2-5
CDR3: CASSSSAGGLETQYF
DNA: TGTGCCAGCAGCTCATCAGCGGGGGGGCTGGAGACCCAGTACTTC

D: -
V: TRBV12-3/TRBV12-4
size: -
J: TRBJ1-5
CDR3: CASSLTLGSGQPQHF
DNA: TGTGCCAGCAGTTTAACGTTGGGTTCCGGGCAGCCCCAGCATTTT

D: -
V: TRBV15
size: few
J: TRBJ1-4
CDR3: CATSRDRVGPNEKLFF
DNA: TGTGCCACCAGCAGAGATCGAGTCGGACCTAATGAAAAACTGTTTTTT

D: TRBD2
V: TRBV24-1
size: few
J: TRBJ2-1
CDR3: CATRASGTPYNEQFF
DNA: TGTGCCACCAGAGCTAGCGGGACCCCCTACAATGAGCAGTTCTTC

D: -
V: TRBV20-1
size: few
J: TRBJ2-1
CDR3: CSAQTGVYNEQFF
DNA: TGCAGTGCACAGACAGGAGTCTACAATGAGCAGTTCTTC

D: -
V: TRBV7-2
size: -
J: TRBJ2-1
CDR3: CASSTGTLYNEQFF
DNA: TGTGCCAGCAGCACCGGGACTCTATACAATGAGCAGTTCTTC

D: -
V: TRBV20-1
size: many
J: TRBJ1-6
CDR3: CSVVVGLSPLHF
DNA: TGCAGTGTCGTGGTTGGTCTTTCACCCCTCCACTTT

D: TRBD2
V: TRBV18
size: -
J: TRBJ2-1
CDR3: CASSPRRGGEQFF
DNA: TGTGCCAGCTCACCAAGACGCGGGGGGGAGCAGTTCTTC

D: TRBD2
V: TRBV6-2/TRBV6-3
size: -
J: TRBJ2-1
CDR3: CASLGLGRGGMNEQFF
DNA: TGTGCCAGCTTGGGGCTAGGGCGGGGGGGCATGAATGAGCAGTTCTTC

D: -
V: TRBV28
size: -
J: TRBJ2-2
CDR3: CASSRAGGGGTGELFF
DNA: TGTGCCAGCAGTAGAGCAGGTGGAGGCGGAACCGGGGAGCTGTTTTTT

D: TRBD2
V: TRBV4-2
size: -
J: TRBJ2-3
CDR3: CASSPLAGTISTDTQYF
DNA: TGTGCCAGCAGCCCACTAGCGGGAACGATTAGCACAGATACGCAGTATTTT